The present TCR beta chain was sequenced within a study of long-term antiretroviral therapy in people with HIV. immunoSEQ v3.0 was run at survey level. It was roughly 40,000-55,000 T-cell genomes per sample that sequencing targeted. Repertoires were generated with immunoSEQ multiplex PCR, while TCRdb's copy carries only in-frame clones and drops some. The table has about 29,000 clones, more than 75% seen once. The receptor was isolated from a man between 50 and 59 years old with HIV. The source was unsorted PBMCs, collected 2.9 years after starting antiretroviral therapy.

DNA of the CDR3: TGTGCCAGCAGTGCCTTGGGGACAGGGCTCGCAGATACGCAGTATTTT. Translating it yields CASSALGTGLADTQYF. This chain links TRBV25-1 with TRBJ2-3; 9 bases are a match to TRBD1. This CDR3 has 16 residues. J lost 4 bases, V lost 4 bases, and 9 bases had no gene match. Germline CDR1 is MGHDK and CDR2 is SYGVNS.